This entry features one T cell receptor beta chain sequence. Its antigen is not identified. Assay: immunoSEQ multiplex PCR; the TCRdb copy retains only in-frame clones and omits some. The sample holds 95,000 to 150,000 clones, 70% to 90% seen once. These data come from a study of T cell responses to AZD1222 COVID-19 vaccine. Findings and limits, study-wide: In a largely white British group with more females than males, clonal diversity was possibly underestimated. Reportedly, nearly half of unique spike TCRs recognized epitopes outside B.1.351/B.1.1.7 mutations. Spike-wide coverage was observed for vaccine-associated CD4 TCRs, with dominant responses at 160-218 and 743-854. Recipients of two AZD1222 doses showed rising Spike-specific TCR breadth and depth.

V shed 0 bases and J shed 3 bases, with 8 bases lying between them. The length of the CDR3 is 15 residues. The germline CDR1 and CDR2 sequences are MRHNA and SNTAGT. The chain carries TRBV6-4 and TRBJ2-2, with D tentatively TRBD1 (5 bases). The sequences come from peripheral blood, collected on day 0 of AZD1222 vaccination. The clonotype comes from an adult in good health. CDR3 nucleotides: TGTGCCAGCAGTGACTCGAGCAGGGACACCGGGGAGCTGTTTTTT. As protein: CASSDSSRDTGELFF.